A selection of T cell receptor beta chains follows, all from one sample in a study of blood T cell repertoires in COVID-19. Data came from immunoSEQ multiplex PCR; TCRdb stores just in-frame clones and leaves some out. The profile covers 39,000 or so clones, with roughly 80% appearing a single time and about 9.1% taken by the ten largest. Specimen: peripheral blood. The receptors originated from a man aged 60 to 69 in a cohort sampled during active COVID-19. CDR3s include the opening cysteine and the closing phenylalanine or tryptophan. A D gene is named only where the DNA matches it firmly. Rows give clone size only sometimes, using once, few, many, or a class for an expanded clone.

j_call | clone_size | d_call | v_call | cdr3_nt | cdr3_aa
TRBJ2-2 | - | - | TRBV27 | TGTGCCAGCAGTTCCCGGCGGGCGCTCACCGGGGAGCTGTTTTTT | CASSSRRALTGELFF
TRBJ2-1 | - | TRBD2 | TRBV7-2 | TGTGCCAGCAGCTTTAGACTAGCGAATAATGAGCAGTTCTTC | CASSFRLANNEQFF
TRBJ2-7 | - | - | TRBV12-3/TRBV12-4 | TGTGCCAGCAGTTCCAGCTACGAGCAGTACTTC | CASSSSYEQYF
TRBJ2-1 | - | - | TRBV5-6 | TGTGCCAGCAGCTTGGGGAGTAGGCGGCTCCTCTACAATGAGCAGTTCTTC | CASSLGSRRLLYNEQFF
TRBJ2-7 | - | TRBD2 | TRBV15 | TGTGCCACCACGTCGGACATTGGGACTAGCGAGCCCCTACGTAAGAAGCAGTACTTC | CATTSDIGTSEPLRKKQYF
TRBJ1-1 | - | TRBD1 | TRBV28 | TGTGCCAGCAGCACAGGGGTCCGCACTGAAGCTTTCTTT | CASSTGVRTEAFF
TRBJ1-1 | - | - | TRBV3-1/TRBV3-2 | TGTGCCAGCAGCCAAGTATCGAACACTGAAGCTTTCTTT | CASSQVSNTEAFF
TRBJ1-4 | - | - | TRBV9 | TGTGCCAGCAGCCCCTTGGCGGCTAATGAAAAACTGTTTTTT | CASSPLAANEKLFF
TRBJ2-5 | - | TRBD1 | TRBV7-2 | TGTGCCAGCAGCGACAGGGTCCGAGAGACCCAGTACTTC | CASSDRVRETQYF
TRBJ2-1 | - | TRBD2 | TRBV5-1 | TGCGCCAGCAGCTTAAATTCTGGGCGGGAGTATGGAAATGAGCAGTTCTTC | CASSLNSGREYGNEQFF
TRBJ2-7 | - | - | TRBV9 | TGTGCCAGCAGTTCCTCCGGGTACGCCCACGAGCAGTACTTC | CASSSSGYAHEQYF
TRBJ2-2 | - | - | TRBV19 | TGTGCCAGTAGTTTCGGTGAGGGTGTTGGCGGGGAGCTGTTTTTT | CASSFGEGVGGELFF
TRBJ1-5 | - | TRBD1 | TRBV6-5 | TGTGCCAGCAGTTACGGGACAGGGGGTCAGCCCCAGCATTTT | CASSYGTGGQPQHF
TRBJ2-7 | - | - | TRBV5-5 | TGTGCCAGCAGCAGGACTCCTATAGGCCCCTACGAGCAGTACTTC | CASSRTPIGPYEQYF
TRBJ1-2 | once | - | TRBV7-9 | TGTGCCAGCAGCCTAGCCCCTACCGGTTCGTTTGGTGGCTACACCTTC | CASSLAPTGSFGGYTF
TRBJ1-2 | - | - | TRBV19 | TGTGCCAGTAGTATAGCAGGGATATTGAAGGGCTACACCTTC | CASSIAGILKGYTF
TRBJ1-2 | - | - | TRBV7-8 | TGTGCCAGCAGCTTAAGTAGAGGGGGAACTGCTAGGAGAAATCGGCTCTATGGCTACACCTTC | CASSLSRGGTARRNRLYGYTF
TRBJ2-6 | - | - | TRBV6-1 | TGTGCCAGCAGTGAAGAGGGGTCTGGGGCCAACGTCCTGACTTTC | CASSEEGSGANVLTF
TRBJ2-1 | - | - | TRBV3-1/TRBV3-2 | TGTGCCAGCACCAAAACTACTTCCTACAATGAGCAGTTCTTC | CASTKTTSYNEQFF
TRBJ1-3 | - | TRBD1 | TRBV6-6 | TGTGCCAGCAGTTGGACGGGACAGCTCTCTGGAAACACCATATATTTT | CASSWTGQLSGNTIYF